Below, 29 T cell receptor beta chains from the same sample are listed, as sequenced in a study of long-term antiretroviral therapy in people with HIV. The libraries were made with immunoSEQ v3.0 at survey level. Libraries were prepared by immunoSEQ multiplex PCR; TCRdb keeps only in-frame clonotypes and omits some of them. This table has over 35,000 clones, 75% to 85% appearing once. This material consisted of unsorted PBMCs, taken 3.4 years after starting antiretroviral therapy. Receptors originate from a man aged 25 to 40 with HIV.

The chain has TRBV7-2 and TRBJ2-7, with D hard to call. This CDR3 has 15 amino acids. Trimming stripped 5 bases from V and 3 bases from J, with 17 bases between. Germline V CDR1 and CDR2: SGHTA, FQGNSA. The CDR3 nucleotides are TGTGCCAGCAGCGGCTCGAAGACGGACCTCTACGAGCAGTACTTC. Translating gives CASSGSKTDLYEQYF.

The chain employs TRBV14 and TRBJ1-1, with a possible D match to TRBD1 (5 bases). V dropped 3 bases and J dropped 7 bases, with 15 bases sitting between them. This CDR3 contains 14 residues. The germline V gene encodes CDR1 SGHDN and CDR2 FVKESK. For the CDR3, the DNA is TGTGCCAGCAGCCATAGGTCGGGGACGGTTGAAGCTTTCTTT. This sequence encodes CASSHRSGTVEAFF.

The J gene is TRBJ2-5, the V gene TRBV27, with a possible D match to TRBD1 (5 bases). Trimming took 3 bases from V and 1 from J, leaving 6 bases between them. CDR1 and CDR2 (germline): MNHEY, SMNVEV (reference sequence). The CDR3 is 13 amino acids. CDR3: CASSFDSQETQYF. The CDR3 region has the DNA TGTGCCAGCAGTTTCGACAGCCAAGAGACCCAGTACTTC.

The chain carries TRBV5-6 and TRBJ2-1; 7 bases are shared with TRBD1. Germline V CDR1 and CDR2: SGHDT, YYEEEE. J gave up 0 bases and V 4 bases, and 13 bases lay outside the gene matches. The CDR3 is 18 amino acids. DNA for the CDR3: TGTGCCAGCAGCGTTACGAAATACCGGGACAGCTCCTACAATGAGCAGTTCTTC. Its protein product is CASSVTKYRDSSYNEQFF.

The V and J genes are TRBV28 and TRBJ1-2; D might be TRBD1 (5 bases). The ends were cut back, 10 bases at V and 5 bases at J, with 20 bases in the middle. The CDR3 is 14 residues long. Germline V gene lookup returns CDR1 MDHEN and CDR2 SYDVKM. The CDR3 region is CAITPGGALYGYTF. The CDR3 bases are TGTGCCATTACCCCTGGGGGAGCCTTATATGGCTACACCTTC.

This clone was recorded only once. The rearrangement links TRBV11-2 to TRBJ2-7; D might be TRBD2 (5 bases). This CDR3 region has 16 residues. CDR1 and CDR2 from the germline V gene are SGHAT and FQNNGV. V was pared by 2 bases and J by 7 bases, with 21 bases between. The CDR3 sequence: CASSLFRGSPSQEQYF. The CDR3 DNA reads as TGTGCCAGCAGCTTATTCCGGGGTAGCCCGTCACAAGAGCAGTACTTC.

The rearrangement uses TRBV6-6 and TRBJ2-2, with D unresolved. The germline CDR1 and CDR2 sequences are MNHNY and SVGAGI (reference sequence). V was clipped by 2 bases and J by 0 bases, with 7 bases between them. The CDR3 sequence is 15 residues long. Here the CDR3 DNA reads TGTGCCAGCAGTTACAAAAGGACGAACACCGGGGAGCTGTTTTTT. It yields the protein CASSYKRTNTGELFF.

The chain recombines TRBV18 with TRBJ2-7; D gene unclear. The V gene lost 4 bases and the J gene lost 3 bases, with 10 bases spanning the gap. In germline, CDR1 is KGHSH, CDR2 LQKENI. This CDR3 region has 13 residues. The CDR3 bases are TGTGCCAGCTCACTCTCAGTGGGCTACGAGCAGTACTTC. Protein sequence: CASSLSVGYEQYF.

The CDR3 loop reads CASSQDFRTSGRYYNEQFF. The DNA for the CDR3 is TGCGCCAGCAGCCAAGATTTTCGGACTAGCGGGAGATACTACAATGAGCAGTTCTTC. The chain carries TRBV4-3 and TRBJ2-1; 13 nucleotides line up with TRBD2. V was clipped by 0 bases and J by 3 bases; unmatched bases: 8. This CDR3 comprises 19 residues. Germline assignment: CDR1 LGHNA and CDR2 YSLEER.

This clone was detected once. The chain employs TRBV30 and TRBJ2-7, with TRBD2 identical over 11 bases. The germline gives CDR1 GTSNPN, CDR2 SVGIG (reference sequence). J was trimmed by 2 bases and V by 3 bases; bases with no gene match: 12. This CDR3 spans 17 amino acids. The CDR3 sequence: CAWSRGPSGRSTYEQYF. The CDR3 bases are TGTGCCTGGAGCCGTGGTCCTAGCGGGAGGAGTACCTACGAGCAGTACTTC.

V gene TRBV25-1 combines with J gene TRBJ2-1; the D is unclear. The germline V gene encodes CDR1 MGHDK and CDR2 SYGVNS. V dropped 3 bases and J dropped 7 bases, with 4 bases sitting between them. The CDR3 runs 11 residues. This CDR3 reads CASSERNEQFF. CDR3 DNA: TGTGCCAGCAGTGAGAGGAATGAGCAGTTCTTC.

V gene TRBV5-5 combines with J gene TRBJ1-2; D uncertain. In germline, CDR1 is SGHKS, CDR2 YYEKEE (reference sequence). V lost 0 bases to trimming and J lost 4 bases, with 7 bases between them. The CDR3 consists of 13 residues. This CDR3 is CASSLEGAYGYTF. In DNA, the CDR3 is TGTGCCAGCAGCTTGGAGGGTGCCTATGGCTACACCTTC.

The V gene is TRBV5-5, the J gene TRBJ2-1, with 14 nucleotides matching TRBD2. The CDR3 runs 17 residues. J gave up 3 bases and V 2 bases, and 4 bases lay outside the gene matches. In germline, CDR1 is SGHKS, CDR2 YYEKEE (reference sequence). CDR3 residues: CASSLGTSGRYYNEQFF. The CDR3 bases are TGTGCCAGCAGCTTAGGGACTAGCGGGAGATACTACAATGAGCAGTTCTTC.

This clone has only a few counts. This chain connects TRBV7-9 to TRBJ2-7, with D hard to call. The CDR3 spans 13 residues. The V end was cut by 5 bases, the J end by 4 bases, with 12 bases between. Germline values: CDR1 SEHNR, CDR2 FQNEAQ (reference sequence). The CDR3 bases are TGTGCCAGCAGCCCCGCAGGCTATTACGAGCAGTACTTC. Translation: CASSPAGYYEQYF.

This clone was recorded only once. Written as DNA, the CDR3 is TGTGCCAGCAGCTTACGGGACACCGGCCCTGGGGCCAACGTCCTGACTTTC. It encodes CASSLRDTGPGANVLTF. The chain recombines TRBV7-2 with TRBJ2-6; D is perhaps TRBD1 (6 bases). V lost 2 bases, J lost 2 bases, and 13 bases lay in between. Germline CDR1 reads SGHTA; CDR2 reads FQGNSA. The CDR3 is 17 residues long. Looking up the rest from reference TRBV7-2 and TRBJ2-6 gives the full variable domain: GAGVSQSPSNKVTEKGKDVELRCDPISGHTALYWYRQSLGQGLEFLIYFQGNSAPDKSGLPSDRFSAERTGGSVSTLTIQRTQQEDSAVYLCASSLRDTGPGANVLTFGAGSRLTVL.

This clone was found a few times. The V gene is TRBV5-1, the J gene TRBJ1-4, with D unclear. This CDR3 is built from 14 residues. The V and J ends lost 2 bases and 3 bases respectively, with 8 bases between them. Germline lookup yields CDR1 SGHRS and CDR2 YFSETQ. The CDR3 DNA sequence: TGCGCCAGCAGCTTAGGGAGCCCTAATGAAAAACTGTTTTTT. It translates to CASSLGSPNEKLFF.

The J gene is TRBJ2-2, the V gene TRBV28, with D possibly being TRBD2 (5 bases). CDR3 length equals 16 residues. Trimming removed 2 bases from V and 4 bases from J, with 14 bases in between. Germline V gene sequence: CDR1 MDHEN, CDR2 SYDVKM. The CDR3 sequence: CASSLMLLGPTGELFF. CDR3 in DNA: TGTGCCAGCAGTTTAATGTTACTAGGCCCCACCGGGGAGCTGTTTTTT.

V and J are TRBV2 and TRBJ2-3; D ambiguous. Germline V gives CDR1 SNHLY, CDR2 FYNNEI. CDR3 length equals 15 residues. The V end was cut by 5 bases, the J end by 2 bases, with 14 bases between. The CDR3 loop reads CASSPVSDDTDTQYF. The CDR3 DNA is TGTGCCAGCAGTCCTGTCTCGGATGACACAGATACGCAGTATTTT. The variable domain in full, with the rest retrieved from reference TRBV2 and TRBJ2-3, is EPEVTQTPSHQVTQMGQEVILRCVPISNHLYFYWYRQILGQKVEFLVSFYNNEISEKSEIFDDQFSVERPDGSNFTLKIRSTKLEDSAMYFCASSPVSDDTDTQYFGPGTRLTVL.

The chain combines TRBV10-3 with TRBJ2-1; D is possibly TRBD1 or TRBD2 (5 bases each). The CDR3 totals 14 residues. Germline loops: CDR1 ENHRY, CDR2 SYGVKD. The V end was cut by 1 base, the J end by 8 bases, with 12 bases between. The CDR3 DNA is TGTGCCATCAGTGAGTTTGGACTGGGGGATGAGCAGTTCTTC. Its translation: CAISEFGLGDEQFF.

The chain links TRBV28 to TRBJ2-7; the match to TRBD2 covers 9 bases. J lost 1 base, V lost 6 bases, and 16 bases had no gene match. From germline, CDR1 is MDHEN and CDR2 SYDVKM. The CDR3 has 18 amino acids. The CDR3 nucleotides read TGTGCCAGCAGCCCCGCCATCGGTCGACTAGCGGATTCCTACGAGCAGTACTTC. Residues: CASSPAIGRLADSYEQYF.

This CDR3 is CASSVGAASFGTDTQYF. The CDR3 DNA is TGTGCCAGCAGCGTGGGGGCGGCTAGCTTTGGCACAGATACGCAGTATTTT. The chain couples TRBV9 to TRBJ2-3; a weak D match, TRBD1 (6 bases). Germline CDR1 and CDR2: SGDLS and YYNGEE. This CDR3 has 17 amino acids. V lost 2 bases and J 1 base, leaving 17 bases between the germline ends.

This clone was recorded only once. The chain has TRBV7-8 and TRBJ2-7; 8 bases are shared with TRBD1. Germline trimming cut 5 bases from V and 12 bases from J; bases unmatched to any gene: 12. CDR1 is SGHVS, CDR2 FQNEAQ, per germline. CDR3 length: 13 residues. The CDR3 DNA reads TGTGCCAGCAGCACCCGAGTTCAGGGGGCCGCGTACTTC. It specifies CASSTRVQGAAYF.

The chain links TRBV2 to TRBJ2-7, with D maybe TRBD2 (6 bases). Trimming cost V 6 bases and J 7 bases, with 19 bases left between them. This CDR3 comprises 14 residues. The germline gives CDR1 SNHLY, CDR2 FYNNEI. The DNA of the CDR3 is TGTGCCAGCAGAAGAGGGCCTAGCGTTAGGGAGCAGTACTTC. This codes for CASRRGPSVREQYF.

The chain joins TRBV25-1 to TRBJ1-4; the match to TRBD1 covers 8 bases. V gave up 6 bases and J gave up 2 bases; unmatched junction bases: 11. Germline lookup yields CDR1 MGHDK and CDR2 SYGVNS. This CDR3 is built from 17 residues. The CDR3 region has the DNA TGTGCCAGCAGCTCAGGACAGGGAGGTCCTACTAATGAAAAACTGTTTTTT. It yields the protein CASSSGQGGPTNEKLFF.

The gene calls are TRBV19 and TRBJ2-7; a weak D match, TRBD2 (5 bases). Trimming shortened V by 5 bases and J by 4 bases, and 6 bases separated the two germline ends. CDR1 is LNHDA and CDR2 is SQIVND in the germline V gene (reference sequence). This CDR3 has 11 residues. The CDR3 here is CASSDYYEQYF. The CDR3 coding sequence is TGTGCCAGTAGTGACTATTACGAGCAGTACTTC.

The rearrangement uses TRBV5-6 and TRBJ1-1, with D uncertain. Germline CDR1 SGHDT, CDR2 YYEEEE. The CDR3 runs to 17 residues. V was trimmed by 0 bases and J by 1 base, leaving 16 bases between them. The CDR3 loop is CASSLGSLPDQNTEAFF. As DNA, the CDR3 is TGTGCCAGCAGCTTGGGTAGTCTACCTGACCAGAACACTGAAGCTTTCTTT.

The chain carries TRBV21-1 and TRBJ2-7. TRBV21-1 is a recognized pseudogene. The CDR3 runs 18 residues. The CDR3: CASSKKTTSRDGTYEQYF. The CDR3 region has the DNA TGTGCCAGCAGCAAAAAGACTACTAGTCGGGACGGGACCTACGAGCAGTACTTC.

This sequence joins TRBV5-6 and TRBJ2-3; TRBD2 matches 11 bases. Per the germline V gene, CDR1 is SGHDT and CDR2 is YYEEEE. Losses at the gene ends were 1 base for V and 4 bases for J; bases not matched to a gene: 8. CDR3 length equals 17 residues. The CDR3 reads CASSLYGLAGGSDTQYF. The CDR3 DNA follows: TGTGCCAGCAGCTTGTACGGCCTAGCGGGAGGATCAGATACGCAGTATTTT.

The chain links TRBV4-2 to TRBJ2-3, with TRBD2 identical over 15 bases. The CDR3 totals 20 residues. The germline gives CDR1 LGHNA, CDR2 YNFKEQ. V lost 3 bases, J lost 4 bases, and 14 bases stayed unmatched. The CDR3 loop is CASSHSLRTSGRAGADTQYF. The CDR3, as DNA: TGTGCCAGCAGCCACTCCCTAAGGACTAGCGGGAGGGCCGGGGCAGATACGCAGTATTTT.